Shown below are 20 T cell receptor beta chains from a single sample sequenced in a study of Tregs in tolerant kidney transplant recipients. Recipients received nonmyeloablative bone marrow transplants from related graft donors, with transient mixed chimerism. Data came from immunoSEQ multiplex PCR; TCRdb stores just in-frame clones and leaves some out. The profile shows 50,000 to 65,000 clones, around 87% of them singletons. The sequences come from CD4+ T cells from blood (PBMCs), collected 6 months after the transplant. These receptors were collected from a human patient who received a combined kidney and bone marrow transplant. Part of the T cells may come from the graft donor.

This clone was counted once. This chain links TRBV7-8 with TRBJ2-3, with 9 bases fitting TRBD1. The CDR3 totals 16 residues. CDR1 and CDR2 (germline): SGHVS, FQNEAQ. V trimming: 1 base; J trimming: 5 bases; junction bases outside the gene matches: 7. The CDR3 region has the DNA TGTGCCAGCAGCTTAGTTAGGGGACAGGGAAAAGATACGCAGTATTTT. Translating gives CASSLVRGQGKDTQYF.

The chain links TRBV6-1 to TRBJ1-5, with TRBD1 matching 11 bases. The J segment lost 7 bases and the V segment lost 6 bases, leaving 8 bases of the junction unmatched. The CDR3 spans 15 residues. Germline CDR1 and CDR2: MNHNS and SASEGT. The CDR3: CASRRTGGFRQPQHF. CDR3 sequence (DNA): TGTGCCAGCAGGCGGACAGGGGGCTTTCGGCAGCCCCAGCATTTT.

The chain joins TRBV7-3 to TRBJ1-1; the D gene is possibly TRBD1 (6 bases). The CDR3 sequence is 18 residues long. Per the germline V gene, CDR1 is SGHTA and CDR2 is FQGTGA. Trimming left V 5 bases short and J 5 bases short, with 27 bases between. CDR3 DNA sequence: TGTGCCAGCAGCCATCACGGTACAGGGTCGACTTTTAGGACTGAAGCTTTCTTT. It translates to CASSHHGTGSTFRTEAFF.

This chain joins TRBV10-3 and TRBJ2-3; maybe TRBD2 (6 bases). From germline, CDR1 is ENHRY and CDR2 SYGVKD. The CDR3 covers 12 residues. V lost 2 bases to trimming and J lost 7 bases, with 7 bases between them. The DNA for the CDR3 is TGTGCCATCAGTGAGGGGGGGTATACGCAGTATTTT. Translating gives CAISEGGYTQYF.

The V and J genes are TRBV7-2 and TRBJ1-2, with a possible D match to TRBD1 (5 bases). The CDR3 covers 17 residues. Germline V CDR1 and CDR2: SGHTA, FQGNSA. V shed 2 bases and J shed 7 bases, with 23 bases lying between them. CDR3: CASSLTRVTGTSGGYTF. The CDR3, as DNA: TGTGCCAGCAGCTTAACCCGAGTTACGGGGACTTCGGGTGGCTACACCTTC.

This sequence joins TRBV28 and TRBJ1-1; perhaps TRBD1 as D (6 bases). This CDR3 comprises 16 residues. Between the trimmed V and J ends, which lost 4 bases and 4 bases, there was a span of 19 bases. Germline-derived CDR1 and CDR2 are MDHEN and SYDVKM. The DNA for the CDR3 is TGTGCCAGCAGTTGGGGACAAACGTTTCAGACCACTGAAGCTTTCTTT. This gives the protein CASSWGQTFQTTEAFF.

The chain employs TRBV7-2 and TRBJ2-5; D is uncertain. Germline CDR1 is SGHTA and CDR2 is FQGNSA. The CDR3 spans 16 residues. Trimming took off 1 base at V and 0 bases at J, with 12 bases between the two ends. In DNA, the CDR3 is TGTGCCAGCAGCTTAGGGATCGTGGAGTACCAAGAGACCCAGTACTTC. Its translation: CASSLGIVEYQETQYF.

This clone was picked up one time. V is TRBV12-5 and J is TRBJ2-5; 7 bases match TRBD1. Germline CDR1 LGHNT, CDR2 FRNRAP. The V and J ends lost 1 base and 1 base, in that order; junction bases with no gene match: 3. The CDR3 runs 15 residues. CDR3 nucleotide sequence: TGTGCTAGTGGTTTGGGAGGGGACAGCCAAGAGACCCAGTACTTC. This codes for CASGLGGDSQETQYF.

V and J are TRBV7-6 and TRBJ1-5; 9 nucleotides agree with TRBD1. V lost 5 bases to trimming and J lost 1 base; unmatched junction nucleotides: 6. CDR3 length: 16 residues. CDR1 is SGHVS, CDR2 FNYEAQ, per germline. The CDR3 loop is CASSNTGGRSNQPQHF. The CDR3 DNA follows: TGTGCCAGCAGCAATACAGGGGGCCGGAGCAATCAGCCCCAGCATTTT.

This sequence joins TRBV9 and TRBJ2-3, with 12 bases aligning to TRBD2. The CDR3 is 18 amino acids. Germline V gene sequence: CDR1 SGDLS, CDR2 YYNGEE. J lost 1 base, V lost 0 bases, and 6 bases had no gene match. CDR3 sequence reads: CASSVVTSGSSRTDTQYF. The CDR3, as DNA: TGTGCCAGCAGCGTAGTGACTAGCGGGAGCTCACGCACAGATACGCAGTATTTT. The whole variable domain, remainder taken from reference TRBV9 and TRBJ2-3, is DSGVTQTPKHLITATGQRVTLRCSPRSGDLSVYWYQQSLDQGLQFLIQYYNGEERAKGNILERFSAQQFPDLHSELNLSSLELGDSALYFCASSVVTSGSSRTDTQYFGPGTRLTVL.

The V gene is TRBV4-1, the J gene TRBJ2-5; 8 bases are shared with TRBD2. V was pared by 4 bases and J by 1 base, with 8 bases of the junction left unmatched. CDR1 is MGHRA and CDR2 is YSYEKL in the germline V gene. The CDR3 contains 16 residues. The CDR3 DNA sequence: TGCGCCAGCAGCCCCTGGACCACTAGCGGCCAAGAGACCCAGTACTTC. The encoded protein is CASSPWTTSGQETQYF.

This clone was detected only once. The CDR3 DNA is TGTGCCACCAGCAGAGACCCAGACTCCTACAATGAGCAGTTCTTC. Amino acids: CATSRDPDSYNEQFF. The V and J genes are TRBV15 and TRBJ2-1; no clear D. Germline CDR1 and CDR2: LNHNV and YYDKDF (reference sequence). Trimming removed 0 bases from V and 0 bases from J, with 6 bases in between. This CDR3 comprises 15 residues.

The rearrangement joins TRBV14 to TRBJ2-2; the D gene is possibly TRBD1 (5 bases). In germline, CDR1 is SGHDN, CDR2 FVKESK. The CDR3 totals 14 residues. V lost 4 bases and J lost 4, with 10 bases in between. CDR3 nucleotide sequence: TGTGCCAGCAGCCGACAGCGAGCCACCGGGGAGCTGTTTTTT. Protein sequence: CASSRQRATGELFF.

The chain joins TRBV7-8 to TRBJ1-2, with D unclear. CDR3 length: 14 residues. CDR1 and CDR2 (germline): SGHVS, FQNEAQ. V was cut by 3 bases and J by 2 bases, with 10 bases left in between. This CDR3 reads CASSFTVTNYGYTF. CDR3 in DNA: TGTGCCAGCAGCTTCACAGTGACGAACTATGGCTACACCTTC. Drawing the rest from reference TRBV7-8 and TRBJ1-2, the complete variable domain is GAGVSQSPRYKVAKRGQDVALRCDPISGHVSLFWYQQALGQGPEFLTYFQNEAQLDKSGLPSDRFFAERPEGSVSTLKIQRTQQEDSAVYLCASSFTVTNYGYTFGSGTRLTVV.

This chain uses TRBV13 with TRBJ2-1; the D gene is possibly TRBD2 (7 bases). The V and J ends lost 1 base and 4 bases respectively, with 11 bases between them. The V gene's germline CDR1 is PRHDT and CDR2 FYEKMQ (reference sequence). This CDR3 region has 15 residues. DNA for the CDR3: TGTGCCAGCAGCTTAGAGGGGGGGTCTTACAATGAGCAGTTCTTC. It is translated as CASSLEGGSYNEQFF. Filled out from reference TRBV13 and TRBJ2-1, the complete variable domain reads AAGVIQSPRHLIKEKRETATLKCYPIPRHDTVYWYQQGPGQDPQFLISFYEKMQSDKGSIPDRFSAQQFSDYHSELNMSSLELGDSALYFCASSLEGGSYNEQFFGPGTRLTVL.

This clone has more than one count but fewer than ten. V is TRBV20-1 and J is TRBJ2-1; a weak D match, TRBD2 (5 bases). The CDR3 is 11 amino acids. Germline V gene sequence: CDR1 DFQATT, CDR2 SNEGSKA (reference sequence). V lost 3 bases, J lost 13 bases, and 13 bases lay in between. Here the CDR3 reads CSASSGRGQFF. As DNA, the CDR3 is TGCAGTGCTAGCAGCGGACGTGGACAGTTCTTC.

The CDR3 DNA sequence: TGCGCCAGCAGCCTCCACGCCGGGACAGGGAGGTACGAGCAGTACTTC. It is translated as CASSLHAGTGRYEQYF. The chain uses TRBV4-1 and TRBJ2-7; TRBD1 agrees at 9 bases. This CDR3 region has 16 residues. The V and J ends lost 4 bases and 4 bases, in that order; junction bases with no gene match: 11. Germline values: CDR1 MGHRA, CDR2 YSYEKL.

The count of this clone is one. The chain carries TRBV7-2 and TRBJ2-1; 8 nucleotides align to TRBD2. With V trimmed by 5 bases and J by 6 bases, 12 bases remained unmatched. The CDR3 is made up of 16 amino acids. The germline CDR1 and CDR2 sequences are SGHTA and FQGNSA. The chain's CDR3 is CASSKLRSGLGNEQFF. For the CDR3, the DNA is TGTGCCAGCAGCAAACTTCGTTCGGGACTAGGCAATGAGCAGTTCTTC.

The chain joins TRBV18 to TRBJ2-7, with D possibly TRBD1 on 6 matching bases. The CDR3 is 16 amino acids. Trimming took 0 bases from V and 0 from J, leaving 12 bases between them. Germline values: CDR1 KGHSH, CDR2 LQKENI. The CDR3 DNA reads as TGTGCCAGCTCACCACCCAGGGGCCCTGCCTCCTACGAGCAGTACTTC. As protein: CASSPPRGPASYEQYF.

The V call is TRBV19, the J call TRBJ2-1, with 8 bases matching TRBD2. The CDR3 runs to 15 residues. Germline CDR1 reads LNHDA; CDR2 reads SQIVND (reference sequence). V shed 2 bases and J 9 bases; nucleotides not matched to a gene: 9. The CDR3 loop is CASSITLSGSVEQFF. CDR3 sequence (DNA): TGTGCCAGTAGTATAACCCTCAGCGGGAGTGTTGAGCAGTTCTTC.